Following are 21 T cell receptor beta chains from one sample sequenced in a study of Ad26.COV2.S vaccination and SARS-CoV-2 variants. Treatment denoted: approximately 18 received Ad26.COV2.S at low or high dose, single or two shots; several received placebo; per-sample allocation not given. The investigators took samples on day 63 after the first vaccine or placebo injection. The protocol was immunoSEQ multiplex PCR, while the TCRdb copy is restricted to in-frame clones and leaves out a portion. The data contain roughly 700,000 clones, roughly 90% of them singletons. The material was peripheral blood, obtained in a trial of Ad26.COV2.S vaccine versus placebo. Receptors were obtained from a person between 18 and 59 years old who received the Ad26.COV2.S COVID-19 vaccine or a placebo.

The count of this clone is one. The V and J genes are TRBV18 and TRBJ2-5; D possibly uses TRBD1 or TRBD2 (6 bases each). Trimming left V 3 bases short and J 0 bases short, with 11 bases between. The germline V gene has CDR1 KGHSH and CDR2 LQKENI. This CDR3 has 15 amino acids. The CDR3 protein is CASSPRDTYQETQYF. Here the CDR3 DNA reads TGTGCCAGCTCACCGCGGGACACCTACCAAGAGACCCAGTACTTC. Combining the CDR3 with reference TRBV18 and TRBJ2-5 gives the whole variable domain NAGVMQNPRHLVRRRGQEARLRCSPMKGHSHVYWYRQLPEEGLKFMVYLQKENIIDESGMPKERFSAEFPKEGPSILRIQQVVRGDSAAYFCASSPRDTYQETQYFGPGTRLLVL.

The J gene is TRBJ1-1, the V gene TRBV15; no definite D call. V dropped 0 bases and J dropped 2 bases, with 13 bases sitting between them. The CDR3 has 16 residues. Germline V lookup: CDR1 LNHNV, CDR2 YYDKDF (reference sequence). The CDR3 is CATSRDREDTNTEAFF. In nucleotides, the CDR3 is TGTGCCACCAGCAGAGATCGAGAAGATACCAACACTGAAGCTTTCTTT.

This clone came up once. This sequence joins TRBV9 and TRBJ2-1, with 13 bases identical to TRBD2. V gave up 4 bases and J gave up 10 bases; unmatched junction bases: 5. This CDR3 spans 14 amino acids. Germline V gives CDR1 SGDLS, CDR2 YYNGEE. The CDR3 DNA is TGTGCCAGCAGCAAAGGACTAGCGGGAGACGAGCAGTTCTTC. Protein product: CASSKGLAGDEQFF.

J is TRBJ2-7 and V is TRBV30, with 12 positions matching TRBD2. V gave up 0 bases and J gave up 5 bases; unmatched junction bases: 11. This CDR3 is built from 17 residues. CDR1 is GTSNPN, CDR2 SVGIG, per germline (reference sequence). CDR3 coding DNA: TGTGCCTGGAGTGTAAGTAGGACTAGCGGGATCGGCCACGAGCAGTACTTC. It specifies CAWSVSRTSGIGHEQYF.

The chain recombines TRBV4-1 with TRBJ2-1, with a tentative D call TRBD1 (6 bases). Trimming cost V 0 bases and J 7 bases, with 13 bases left between them. This CDR3 spans 15 amino acids. CDR1 is MGHRA and CDR2 is YSYEKL in the germline V gene. CDR3 nucleotide sequence: TGCGCCAGCAGCCAAGATTCTCGAGGGGGTAATGAGCAGTTCTTC. It translates to CASSQDSRGGNEQFF.

This clone appeared once. The chain uses TRBV11-2 and TRBJ2-5; D is unresolved. Germline CDR1 is SGHAT and CDR2 is FQNNGV. This CDR3 is 14 amino acids long. The V end was cut by 1 base, the J end by 2 bases, with 8 bases between. CDR3 protein: CASSLVGQQETQYF. CDR3 coding DNA: TGTGCCAGCAGCTTAGTCGGCCAGCAAGAGACCCAGTACTTC. Full variable domain (rest looked up from reference TRBV11-2 and TRBJ2-5): EAGVAQSPRYKIIEKRQSVAFWCNPISGHATLYWYQQILGQGPKLLIQFQNNGVVDDSQLPKDRFSAERLKGVDSTLKIQPAKLEDSAVYLCASSLVGQQETQYFGPGTRLLVL.

The chain carries TRBV18 and TRBJ2-7; 7 bases are shared with TRBD1. The V and J ends lost 6 bases and 7 bases, in that order; junction bases with no gene match: 9. The CDR3 spans 13 residues. The V gene's germline CDR1 is KGHSH and CDR2 LQKENI. CDR3 protein: CASSLFGTAEQYF. The CDR3, as DNA: TGTGCCAGCTCGCTTTTCGGGACAGCAGAGCAGTACTTC.

The V and J genes are TRBV7-2 and TRBJ1-3; 7 nucleotides agree with TRBD1. Unmatched junction bases numbered 5, after V lost 2 bases and J lost 4 bases. The CDR3 covers 15 residues. Germline CDR1 is SGHTA and CDR2 is FQGNSA. CDR3 sequence (DNA): TGTGCCAGCAGCTTAATGAGGGGGCCCGGAAACACCATATATTTT. Translating it yields CASSLMRGPGNTIYF.

This clone was counted once. The CDR3 coding sequence is TGTGCCTGCTGGAAAGGGCTAGCGGACGGTAATACGCAGTATTTT. It is translated as CACWKGLADGNTQYF. The J gene is TRBJ2-3, the V gene TRBV3-1 (or the pseudogene TRBV3-2); 7 nucleotides align to TRBD2. The V segment lost 11 bases and the J segment 7 bases; nucleotides outside the gene matches: 18. CDR1 is LGHDT, CDR2 YNNKEL, per germline (reference sequence). This CDR3 spans 15 amino acids.

The CDR3, as DNA: TGTGCCAGCAGCGCCGCGGGGCCGGGAGCCTACGAGCAGTACTTC. Protein sequence: CASSAAGPGAYEQYF. The rearrangement links TRBV9 to TRBJ2-7, with D possibly TRBD2 on 6 matching bases. CDR1 and CDR2 from the germline V gene are SGDLS and YYNGEE. The V gene lost 3 bases and the J gene lost 2 bases, with 15 bases spanning the gap. This CDR3 is built from 15 residues.

The V gene is TRBV30, the J gene TRBJ2-1; 10 positions agree with TRBD1. The V segment lost 3 bases and the J segment 7 bases; nucleotides outside the gene matches: 12. This CDR3 region has 16 residues. CDR1 and CDR2 (germline): GTSNPN, SVGIG (reference sequence). CDR3 DNA sequence: TGTGCCTGGAGGAAGGGGGGGACAGGGGAGCGAAATGAGCAGTTCTTC. Encoded protein: CAWRKGGTGERNEQFF.

The CDR3 sequence: CASSQEGGGYYEQYF. CDR3 DNA sequence: TGTGCCAGCAGCCAAGAGGGAGGGGGATACTACGAGCAGTACTTC. The chain uses TRBV4-2 and TRBJ2-7, with a weak D call TRBD2 (7 bases). The V end lost 0 bases, the J end lost 3 bases, and 12 bases lay between the germline ends. CDR3 length: 15 residues. The germline V gene encodes CDR1 LGHNA and CDR2 YNFKEQ.

V usage is TRBV11-3 and J usage is TRBJ2-2; no reliable D call. CDR1 is SGHNT, CDR2 YENEEA, per germline. The CDR3 has 14 residues. V gave up 1 base and J gave up 1 base, with 4 bases separating them. CDR3 region: CASSLAQNTGELFF. For the CDR3, the DNA is TGTGCCAGCAGCTTAGCCCAGAACACCGGGGAGCTGTTTTTT.

V is TRBV27 and J is TRBJ2-7, with 12 bases aligning to TRBD2. The germline V gene encodes CDR1 MNHEY and CDR2 SMNVEV (reference sequence). V shed 0 bases, J shed 4 bases, and the junction held 1 base outside the gene matches. This CDR3 contains 15 residues. The CDR3 coding sequence is TGTGCCAGCAGTTTATCGACTAGCGGGAGTTACGAGCAGTACTTC. Amino acid sequence: CASSLSTSGSYEQYF.

The V call is TRBV28, the J call TRBJ2-7, with TRBD2 matching 7 bases. The CDR3 covers 13 residues. Germline V lookup: CDR1 MDHEN, CDR2 SYDVKM. Losses at the gene ends were 10 bases for V and 0 bases for J; bases not matched to a gene: 6. CDR3 region: CANSGTNSYEQYF. The CDR3 DNA follows: TGTGCCAACTCCGGGACTAACTCCTACGAGCAGTACTTC.

The chain has TRBV7-2 and TRBJ1-5; 7 bases align to TRBD1. The CDR3 consists of 16 residues. Germline V gene lookup returns CDR1 SGHTA and CDR2 FQGNSA. V was pared by 2 bases and J by 7 bases, with 11 bases of the junction left unmatched. CDR3 protein: CASSLFAQQGSQPQHF. The DNA for the CDR3 is TGTGCCAGCAGCTTATTCGCCCAACAGGGGAGCCAGCCCCAGCATTTT. Drawing the rest from reference TRBV7-2 and TRBJ1-5, the complete variable domain is GAGVSQSPSNKVTEKGKDVELRCDPISGHTALYWYRQSLGQGLEFLIYFQGNSAPDKSGLPSDRFSAERTGGSVSTLTIQRTQQEDSAVYLCASSLFAQQGSQPQHFGDGTRLSIL.

The chain combines TRBV6-2 or TRBV6-3 with TRBJ1-2; 7 nucleotides line up with TRBD1. V lost 6 bases to trimming and J lost 6 bases; unmatched junction nucleotides: 7. This CDR3 region has 13 residues. Germline loops: CDR1 MNHEY, CDR2 SVGEGT. CDR3 sequence (DNA): TGTGCCAGCAGCCTACAGGGGTTCGATGGCTACACCTTC. This sequence encodes CASSLQGFDGYTF.

The rearrangement uses TRBV15 and TRBJ2-2; 13 bases map to TRBD2. This CDR3 region has 16 residues. The germline gives CDR1 LNHNV, CDR2 YYDKDF (reference sequence). V dropped 9 bases and J dropped 6; count of bases not matched to a gene: 10. The CDR3 here is CATTTSGGYLAGELFF. CDR3 DNA: TGTGCCACGACGACTAGCGGGGGGTATTTAGCCGGGGAGCTGTTTTTT.

V is TRBV5-1 and J is TRBJ2-1; 10 bases match TRBD1. The CDR3 extends over 14 amino acids. In germline, CDR1 is SGHRS, CDR2 YFSETQ. V lost 4 bases to trimming and J lost 6 bases; unmatched junction nucleotides: 4. Here the CDR3 DNA reads TGCGCCAGCAGCGAACGGACAGGGGGCAATGAGCAGTTCTTC. Translated: CASSERTGGNEQFF.

The J gene is TRBJ2-6, the V gene TRBV9, with D possibly TRBD2 on 6 matching bases. CDR3 length: 16 residues. The germline V gene has CDR1 SGDLS and CDR2 YYNGEE. V was trimmed by 4 bases and J by 5 bases, leaving 16 bases between them. CDR3 region: CASSPRLEWWANVLTF. DNA of the CDR3: TGTGCCAGCAGCCCCCGACTAGAGTGGTGGGCCAACGTCCTGACTTTC.

This chain joins TRBV7-8 and TRBJ1-1; D is unclear. Germline CDR1 and CDR2: SGHVS and FQNEAQ. This CDR3 comprises 13 residues. The V end lost 4 bases, the J end lost 5 bases, and 11 bases lay between the germline ends. Here the CDR3 reads CASSSGVRTEAFF. The DNA of the CDR3 is TGTGCCAGCAGCTCTGGGGTGCGGACTGAAGCTTTCTTT.